The rows below give T cell receptor beta chains drawn from one sample of a study of blood T cell repertoires in COVID-19. Only in-frame clones appear in the TCRdb table, and some are missing; sequencing was by immunoSEQ multiplex PCR. This table has approximately 200,000 clones, around 86% appearing once. Sequencing input: PBMCs or T cells enriched from blood (not recorded which). The receptors here all came from a man aged 25 to 40 in a cohort exposed to, infected with or recovered from COVID-19 (not recorded which). The conserved cysteine and the conserved F or W are not part of the CDR3 here. Each record gives: CDR3 protein, V gene, clone size, J gene. The size of a clone is reported for some rows only, either as once, few or many, or as a class for expanded clones.

CDR3aa: ASSQSNPGTSARSYNEQF; v_gene: TRBV4-3; abundance: NA; j_gene: TRBJ2-1
CDR3aa: ASTEAGGSSYNEQF; v_gene: TRBV7-3; abundance: few; j_gene: TRBJ2-1
CDR3aa: ASSLSSQPQH; v_gene: TRBV7-9; abundance: NA; j_gene: TRBJ1-5
CDR3aa: ASNRGLNTEAF; v_gene: TRBV19; abundance: NA; j_gene: TRBJ1-1
CDR3aa: ASSSGAGRGETQY; v_gene: TRBV5-1; abundance: NA; j_gene: TRBJ2-5
CDR3aa: ASRDSSSSYNSPLH; v_gene: TRBV7-3; abundance: NA; j_gene: TRBJ1-6
CDR3aa: ASSQDDKPLAGAGEQF; v_gene: TRBV3-1/TRBV3-2; abundance: NA; j_gene: TRBJ2-1
CDR3aa: ASSEVDRYQPQH; v_gene: TRBV25-1; abundance: few; j_gene: TRBJ1-5
CDR3aa: ASSWGTGSDTGELF; v_gene: TRBV9; abundance: NA; j_gene: TRBJ2-2
CDR3aa: ATRLDWVGEQF; v_gene: TRBV18; abundance: NA; j_gene: TRBJ2-1
CDR3aa: ASSPQGGGYT; v_gene: TRBV5-4; abundance: NA; j_gene: TRBJ1-2
CDR3aa: ASRLEGANTEAF; v_gene: TRBV19; abundance: NA; j_gene: TRBJ1-1
CDR3aa: ASSSVLANEKLF; v_gene: TRBV27; abundance: NA; j_gene: TRBJ1-4
CDR3aa: AISESQGQGFNEQF; v_gene: TRBV10-3; abundance: NA; j_gene: TRBJ2-1
CDR3aa: ASSLGTALGYGYT; v_gene: TRBV5-6; abundance: NA; j_gene: TRBJ1-2
CDR3aa: AISETGTGNQPQH; v_gene: TRBV10-3; abundance: NA; j_gene: TRBJ1-5
CDR3aa: ASGTAGGDEQY; v_gene: TRBV6-5; abundance: NA; j_gene: TRBJ2-7
CDR3aa: ASSTGQGRSTPMNTEAF; v_gene: TRBV19; abundance: NA; j_gene: TRBJ1-1
CDR3aa: ASSATGGNQPQH; v_gene: TRBV9; abundance: NA; j_gene: TRBJ1-5
CDR3aa: VHRGANTEAF; v_gene: TRBV28; abundance: NA; j_gene: TRBJ1-1
CDR3aa: ASSLSVTSATEDYNEQF; v_gene: TRBV7-3; abundance: NA; j_gene: TRBJ2-1
CDR3aa: ASRIAVNTEAF; v_gene: TRBV18; abundance: once; j_gene: TRBJ1-1
CDR3aa: ASSVAKDGGPTDTQY; v_gene: TRBV9; abundance: NA; j_gene: TRBJ2-3
CDR3aa: ASSLNQGREFEDRWNTGELF; v_gene: TRBV7-8; abundance: NA; j_gene: TRBJ2-2
CDR3aa: ASSIGLAGDEQY; v_gene: TRBV19; abundance: few; j_gene: TRBJ2-7
CDR3aa: ASSAGGVQNTIY; v_gene: TRBV9; abundance: NA; j_gene: TRBJ1-3
CDR3aa: ASSSGPEGSEQY; v_gene: TRBV7-8; abundance: NA; j_gene: TRBJ2-7
CDR3aa: ASSKLAAQETQY; v_gene: TRBV7-9; abundance: NA; j_gene: TRBJ2-5
CDR3aa: ASTSTGTRTRYGYT; v_gene: TRBV28; abundance: NA; j_gene: TRBJ1-2
CDR3aa: ASSEVYSSSYNEQF; v_gene: TRBV25-1; abundance: NA; j_gene: TRBJ2-1
CDR3aa: ASSYPYTGELF; v_gene: TRBV6-5; abundance: NA; j_gene: TRBJ2-2
CDR3aa: ATLTGTGDTGELF; v_gene: TRBV7-2; abundance: NA; j_gene: TRBJ2-2
CDR3aa: ASSPDRVGEKLF; v_gene: TRBV3-1/TRBV3-2; abundance: NA; j_gene: TRBJ1-4
CDR3aa: ASSQDLGSGTEAF; v_gene: TRBV4-1; abundance: NA; j_gene: TRBJ1-1
CDR3aa: ASRDIHMNTEAF; v_gene: TRBV10-2; abundance: NA; j_gene: TRBJ1-1
CDR3aa: ASSLGGISYEQY; v_gene: TRBV27; abundance: NA; j_gene: TRBJ2-7
CDR3aa: SATPSETQY; v_gene: TRBV20-1; abundance: NA; j_gene: TRBJ2-5
CDR3aa: ASSPNAAVSEQY; v_gene: TRBV7-2; abundance: NA; j_gene: TRBJ2-7
CDR3aa: ASSTRTGRETQY; v_gene: TRBV5-1; abundance: NA; j_gene: TRBJ2-5
CDR3aa: ASSLTAGELF; v_gene: TRBV28; abundance: once; j_gene: TRBJ2-2
CDR3aa: ASSQDVNTEAF; v_gene: TRBV4-2; abundance: NA; j_gene: TRBJ1-1
CDR3aa: ATSGQNSNQPQH; v_gene: TRBV15; abundance: once; j_gene: TRBJ1-5
CDR3aa: ASSQIQGESSGNTIY; v_gene: TRBV4-1; abundance: NA; j_gene: TRBJ1-3
CDR3aa: ASSFTGLSTSGYNEQF; v_gene: TRBV9; abundance: NA; j_gene: TRBJ2-1
CDR3aa: ATKPPGQGYGYT; v_gene: TRBV28; abundance: NA; j_gene: TRBJ1-2
CDR3aa: ASSLDLVQF; v_gene: TRBV11-2; abundance: NA; j_gene: TRBJ2-1